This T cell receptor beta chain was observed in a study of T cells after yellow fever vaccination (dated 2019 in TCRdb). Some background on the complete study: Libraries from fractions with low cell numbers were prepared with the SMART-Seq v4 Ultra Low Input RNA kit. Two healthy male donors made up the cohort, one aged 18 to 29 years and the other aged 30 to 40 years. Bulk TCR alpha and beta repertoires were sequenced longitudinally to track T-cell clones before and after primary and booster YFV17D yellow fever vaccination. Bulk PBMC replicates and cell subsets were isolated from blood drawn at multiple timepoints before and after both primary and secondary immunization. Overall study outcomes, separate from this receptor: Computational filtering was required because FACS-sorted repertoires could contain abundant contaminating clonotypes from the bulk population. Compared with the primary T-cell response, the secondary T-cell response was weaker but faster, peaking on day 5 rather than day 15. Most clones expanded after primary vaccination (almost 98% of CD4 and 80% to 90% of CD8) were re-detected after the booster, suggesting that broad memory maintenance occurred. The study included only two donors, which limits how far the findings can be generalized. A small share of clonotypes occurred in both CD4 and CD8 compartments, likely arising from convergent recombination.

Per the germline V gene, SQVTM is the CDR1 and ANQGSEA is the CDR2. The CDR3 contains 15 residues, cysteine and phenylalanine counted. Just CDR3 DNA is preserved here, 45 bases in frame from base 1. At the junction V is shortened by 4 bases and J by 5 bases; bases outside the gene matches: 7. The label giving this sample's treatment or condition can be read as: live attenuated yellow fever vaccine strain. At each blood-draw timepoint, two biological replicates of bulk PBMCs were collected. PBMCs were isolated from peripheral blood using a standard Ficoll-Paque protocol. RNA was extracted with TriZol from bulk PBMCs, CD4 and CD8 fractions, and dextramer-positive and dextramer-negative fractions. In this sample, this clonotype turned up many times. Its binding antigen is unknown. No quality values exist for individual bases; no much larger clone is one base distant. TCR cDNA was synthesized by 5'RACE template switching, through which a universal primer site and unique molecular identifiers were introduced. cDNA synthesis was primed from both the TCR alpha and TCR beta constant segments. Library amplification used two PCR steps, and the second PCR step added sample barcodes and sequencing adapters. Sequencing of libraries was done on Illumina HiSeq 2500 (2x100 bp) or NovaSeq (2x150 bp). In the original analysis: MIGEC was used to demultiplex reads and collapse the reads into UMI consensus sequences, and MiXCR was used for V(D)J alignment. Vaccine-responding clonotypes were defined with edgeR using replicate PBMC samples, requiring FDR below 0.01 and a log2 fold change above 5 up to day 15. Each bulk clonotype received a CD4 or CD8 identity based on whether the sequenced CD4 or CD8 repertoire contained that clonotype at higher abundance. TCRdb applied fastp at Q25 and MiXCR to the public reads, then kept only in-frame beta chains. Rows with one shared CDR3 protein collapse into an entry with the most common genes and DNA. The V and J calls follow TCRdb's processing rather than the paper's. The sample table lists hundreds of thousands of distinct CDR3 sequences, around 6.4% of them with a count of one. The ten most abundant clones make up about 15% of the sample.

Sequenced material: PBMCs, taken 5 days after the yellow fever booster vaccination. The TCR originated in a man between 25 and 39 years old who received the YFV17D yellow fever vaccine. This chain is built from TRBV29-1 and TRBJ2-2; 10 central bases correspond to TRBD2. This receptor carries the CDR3 CSVASGSRVTGELFF. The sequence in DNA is TGCAGCGTTGCTAGCGGGAGTAGAGTGACCGGGGAGCTGTTTTTT.